This passage covers 3 T cell receptor beta chains from one sample sequenced in a study of PD-1 blockade in classical Hodgkin lymphoma (dated by TCRdb to between 2020 and 2021). The library was built by means of the immunoSEQ multiplex PCR assay. TCRdb carries this immuneACCESS record with in-frame sequences only. Its versions omit some clonotypes, under half of them owing to an unresolved V gene in the studies checked, with the rest unexplained. The sample table contains fewer than 15,000 clones; only one count was recorded for roughly nine tenths of them. The top ten clonotypes cover 15% to 20% of the sample. In the paper's terms, the time point label means: cycle 4 day 1 (C4D1), after 6 weeks of nivolumab. All trial patients had relapsed after autologous stem cell transplantation, with cohorts A, B and C differing in prior brentuximab vedotin exposure. A Miltenyi CD8+ T cell isolation kit was used for magnetic negative selection to purify CD8+ T cells from thawed PBMCs.

The source was CD8+ T cells from blood, collected before the fourth cycle of nivolumab. The receptors originated from a human donor with classical Hodgkin lymphoma.

The V call is TRBV28, the J call TRBJ1-5; unclear D gene. Germline-derived CDR1 and CDR2 are MDHEN and SYDVKM. CDR3 length: 14 amino acids. Trimming removed 3 bases from V and 0 bases from J, with 6 bases in between. The chain's CDR3 is CASSFIYSNQPQHF. CDR3 nucleotides: TGTGCCAGCAGTTTTATCTATAGCAATCAGCCCCAGCATTTT.

The V gene is TRBV28, the J gene TRBJ2-1; D is possibly TRBD2 (6 bases). The V end lost 8 bases, the J end lost 10 bases, and 12 bases lay between the germline ends. The germline V gene has CDR1 MDHEN and CDR2 SYDVKM. CDR3 length equals 11 residues. The CDR3 region is CASGRKREQFF. CDR3 nucleotide sequence: TGTGCCAGCGGGAGGAAGCGGGAGCAGTTCTTC.

V usage is TRBV7-8 and J usage is TRBJ2-4; 14 bases fit TRBD2. The CDR3 sequence is 19 residues long. Unmatched junction bases numbered 10, after V lost 5 bases and J lost 1 base. Germline assignment: CDR1 SGHVS and CDR2 FQNEAQ. The CDR3, as DNA: TGTGCCAGCAGCCCACGACTAGCGGGGGGGCGGTCGGCCAAAAACATTCAGTACTTC. Amino acids: CASSPRLAGGRSAKNIQYF.